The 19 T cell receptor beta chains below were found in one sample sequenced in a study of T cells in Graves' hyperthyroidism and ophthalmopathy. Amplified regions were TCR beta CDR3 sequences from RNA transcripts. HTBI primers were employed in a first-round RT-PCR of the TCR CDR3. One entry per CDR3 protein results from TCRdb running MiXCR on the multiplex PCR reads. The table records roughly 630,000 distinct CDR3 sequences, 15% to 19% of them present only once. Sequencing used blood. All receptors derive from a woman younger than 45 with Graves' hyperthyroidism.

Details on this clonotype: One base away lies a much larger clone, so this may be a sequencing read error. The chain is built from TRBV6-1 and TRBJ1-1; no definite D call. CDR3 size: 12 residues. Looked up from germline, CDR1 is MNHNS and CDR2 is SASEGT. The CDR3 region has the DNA TGTGCCAGCACCGACAACAACTTCGATGCTTACTTT. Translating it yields CASTDNNFDAYF.

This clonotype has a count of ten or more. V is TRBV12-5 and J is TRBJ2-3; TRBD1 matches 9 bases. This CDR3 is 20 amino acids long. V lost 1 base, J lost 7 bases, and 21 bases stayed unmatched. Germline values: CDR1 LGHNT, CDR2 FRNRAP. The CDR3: CASGLARPSSGTGLRYTQYF. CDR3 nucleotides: TGTGCTAGTGGTTTGGCACGACCCTCTTCCGGGACAGGGCTTCGGTATACGCAGTATTTT.

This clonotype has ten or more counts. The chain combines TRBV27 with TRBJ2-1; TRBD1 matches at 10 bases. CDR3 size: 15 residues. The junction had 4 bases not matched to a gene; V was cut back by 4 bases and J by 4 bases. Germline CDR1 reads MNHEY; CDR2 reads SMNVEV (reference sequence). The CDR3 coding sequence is TGTGCCAGCAGTTCGGGGGGACAGGGGTACAATGAGCAGTTCTTC. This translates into CASSSGGQGYNEQFF.

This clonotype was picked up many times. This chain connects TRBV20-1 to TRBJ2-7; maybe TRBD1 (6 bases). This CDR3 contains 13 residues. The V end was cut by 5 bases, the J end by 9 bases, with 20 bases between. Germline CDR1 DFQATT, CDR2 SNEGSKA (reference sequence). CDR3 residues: CSAGRQADNGQYF. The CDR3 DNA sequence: TGCAGTGCTGGCAGACAGGCCGACAACGGGCAGTACTTC.

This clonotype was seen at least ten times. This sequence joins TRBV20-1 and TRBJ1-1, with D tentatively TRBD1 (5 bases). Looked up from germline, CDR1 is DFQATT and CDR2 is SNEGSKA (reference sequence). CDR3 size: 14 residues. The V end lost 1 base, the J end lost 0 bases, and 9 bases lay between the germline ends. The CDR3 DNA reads TGCAGTGCTAGAGGGGGCAGCATGAACACTGAAGCTTTCTTT. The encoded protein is CSARGGSMNTEAFF.

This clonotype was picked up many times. The CDR3 loop reads CATSDPGTQETQYF. The CDR3 nucleotides are TGTGCCACCAGTGACCCCGGGACCCAAGAGACCCAGTACTTC. The V gene is TRBV24-1, the J gene TRBJ2-5, with D perhaps matching TRBD1 or TRBD2 (5 bases each). V gave up 4 bases and J gave up 1 base, with 9 bases separating them. Germline assignment: CDR1 KGHDR and CDR2 SFDVKD. This CDR3 spans 14 amino acids.

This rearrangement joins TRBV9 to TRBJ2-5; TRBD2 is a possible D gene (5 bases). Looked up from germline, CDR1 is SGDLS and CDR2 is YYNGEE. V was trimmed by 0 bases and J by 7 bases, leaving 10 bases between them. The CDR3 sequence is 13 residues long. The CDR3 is CASSVDAEGTQYF. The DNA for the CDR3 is TGTGCCAGCAGCGTAGATGCAGAGGGGACCCAGTACTTC.

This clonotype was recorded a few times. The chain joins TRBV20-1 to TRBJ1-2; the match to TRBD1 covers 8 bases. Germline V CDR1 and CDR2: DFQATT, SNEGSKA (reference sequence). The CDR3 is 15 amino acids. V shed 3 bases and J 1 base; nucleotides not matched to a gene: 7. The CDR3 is CSARSSRGLNYGYTF. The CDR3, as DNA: TGCAGTGCTAGGTCCTCCAGGGGGCTTAACTATGGCTACACCTTC.

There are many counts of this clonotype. The CDR3 region is CASSLERDRGNNEQFF. In nucleotides, the CDR3 is TGTGCCAGCAGCTTAGAACGTGATCGGGGTAATAATGAGCAGTTCTTC. The rearrangement joins TRBV11-2 to TRBJ2-1; weak D call: TRBD2 (5 bases). The V and J ends lost 0 bases and 7 bases respectively, with 16 bases between them. This CDR3 contains 16 residues. Per germline, CDR1 SGHAT and CDR2 FQNNGV.

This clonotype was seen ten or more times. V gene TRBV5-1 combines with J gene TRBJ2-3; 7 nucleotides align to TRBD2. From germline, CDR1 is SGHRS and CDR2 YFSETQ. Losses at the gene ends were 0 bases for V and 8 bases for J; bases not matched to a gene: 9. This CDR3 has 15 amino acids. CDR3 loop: CASSLARESLSTQYF. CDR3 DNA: TGCGCCAGCAGCTTGGCGCGGGAGTCGTTAAGTACGCAGTATTTT.

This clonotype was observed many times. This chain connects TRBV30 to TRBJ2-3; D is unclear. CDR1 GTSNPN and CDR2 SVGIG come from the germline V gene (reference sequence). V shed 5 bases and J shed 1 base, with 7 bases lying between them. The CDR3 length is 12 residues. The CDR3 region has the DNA TGTGCCTGGTGGCCTGGCACAGATACGCAGTATTTT. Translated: CAWWPGTDTQYF.

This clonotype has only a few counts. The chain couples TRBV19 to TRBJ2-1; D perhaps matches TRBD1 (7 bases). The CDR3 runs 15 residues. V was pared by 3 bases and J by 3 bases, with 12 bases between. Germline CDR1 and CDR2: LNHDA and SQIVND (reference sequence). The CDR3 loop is CASSIQGGIYNEQFF. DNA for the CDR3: TGTGCCAGTAGTATTCAGGGGGGCATCTACAATGAGCAGTTCTTC.

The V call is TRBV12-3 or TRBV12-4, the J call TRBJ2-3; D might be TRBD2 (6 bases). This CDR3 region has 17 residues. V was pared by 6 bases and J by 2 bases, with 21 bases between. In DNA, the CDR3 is TGTGCCAGCAGCCGTCGGGGTTTGGGGGGTTACACAGATACGCAGTATTTT. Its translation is CASSRRGLGGYTDTQYF.

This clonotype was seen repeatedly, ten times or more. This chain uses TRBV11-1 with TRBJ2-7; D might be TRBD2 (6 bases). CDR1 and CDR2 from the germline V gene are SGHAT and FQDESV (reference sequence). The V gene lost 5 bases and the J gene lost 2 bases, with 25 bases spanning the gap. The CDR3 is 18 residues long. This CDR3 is CASSTTIWRGAWTYEQYF. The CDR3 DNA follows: TGTGCCAGCAGCACTACGATCTGGAGGGGCGCCTGGACCTACGAGCAGTACTTC.

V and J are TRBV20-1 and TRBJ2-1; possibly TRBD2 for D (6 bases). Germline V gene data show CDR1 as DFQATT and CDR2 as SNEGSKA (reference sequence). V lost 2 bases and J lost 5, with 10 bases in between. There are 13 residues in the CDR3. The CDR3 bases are TGCAGTGCTAGAAGGGACTTTCACAATGAGCAGTTCTTC. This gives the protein CSARRDFHNEQFF.

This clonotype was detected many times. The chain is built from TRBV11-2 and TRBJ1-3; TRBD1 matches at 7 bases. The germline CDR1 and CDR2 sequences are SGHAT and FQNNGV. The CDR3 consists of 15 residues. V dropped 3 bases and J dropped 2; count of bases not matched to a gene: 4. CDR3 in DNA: TGTGCCAGCAGCTTGACAGGGAGTCCTGGAAACACCATATATTTT. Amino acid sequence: CASSLTGSPGNTIYF.

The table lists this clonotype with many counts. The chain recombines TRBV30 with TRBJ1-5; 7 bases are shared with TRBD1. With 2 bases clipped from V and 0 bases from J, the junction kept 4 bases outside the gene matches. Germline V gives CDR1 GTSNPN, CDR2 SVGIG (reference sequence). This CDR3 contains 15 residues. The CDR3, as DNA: TGTGCCTGGAGTAGGACAGGCAATAGCAATCAGCCCCAGCATTTT. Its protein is CAWSRTGNSNQPQHF.

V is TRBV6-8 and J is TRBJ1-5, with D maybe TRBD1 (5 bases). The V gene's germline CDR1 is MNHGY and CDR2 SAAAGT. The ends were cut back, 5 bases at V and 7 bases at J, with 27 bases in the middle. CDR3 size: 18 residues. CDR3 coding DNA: TGTGCCAGCAGTCGCATCTCGTTCGCAGGGCGTCCGGGACAGCCCCAGCATTTT. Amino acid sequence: CASSRISFAGRPGQPQHF.

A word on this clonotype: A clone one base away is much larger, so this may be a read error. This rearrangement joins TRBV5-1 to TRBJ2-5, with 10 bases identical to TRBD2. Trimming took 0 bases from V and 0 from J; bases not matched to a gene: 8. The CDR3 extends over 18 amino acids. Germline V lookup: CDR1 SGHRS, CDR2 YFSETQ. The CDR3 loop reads CASSLVLAGGSYQETQYF. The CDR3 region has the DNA TGCGCCAGCAGCTTGGTATTAGCGGGAGGCTCATACCAAGAGACCCAGTACTTC.